This passage covers 26 T cell receptor beta chains from one sample sequenced in a study of tumor-infiltrating lymphocytes in primary liver carcinoma. Co-extraction of RNA and DNA was performed on about 19-31 mg of unsorted bulk tissue. A constant-region primer served to make TCR beta cDNA from roughly 460 ng total RNA. Nested multiplex PCR, run for three rounds with slightly modified ARM-PCR, yielded TCR beta libraries. The opening two PCR rounds, around 9 cycles each, paired TRBV1-TRBV30 forward primers with a C-beta reverse primer. TCRdb called the multiplex PCR reads again in MiXCR, with one record for every CDR3 protein. The repertoire consists of more than 70,000 distinct CDR3 sequences, with about three quarters occurring once and the leading ten covering 15% to 20%. What was sequenced was liver tumor tissue from sampling region 1. Subset meaning: tumor region T1, superior pole. Source of these receptors: a man aged 35 to 55 with primary liver carcinoma and hepatitis B virus infection.

Remarks on this clonotype: Relative to the germline gene, one junction end is altered; a read error may explain this. V is TRBV25-1 and J is TRBJ2-1; 9 bases are shared with TRBD2. Germline V CDR1 and CDR2: MGHDK, SYGVNS. The CDR3 is 16 amino acids. This chain's CDR3 is CASSESRGTSYDEQFF. CDR3 nucleotide sequence: TGTGCCAGCAGTGAAAGTAGGGGGACTAGCTACGATGAGCAGTTCTTC.

CDR3 coding DNA: TGTGCCAGTCGACAAGGGAGCTTCATTAACTATGGCTACACCTTC. Translated: CASRQGSFINYGYTF. The rearrangement links TRBV6-5 to TRBJ1-2; no definite D call. V lost 9 bases to trimming and J lost 1 base, with 18 bases between them. The germline V gene has CDR1 MNHEY and CDR2 SVGAGI. This CDR3 contains 15 residues.

This clonotype was seen just once. This sequence joins TRBV11-1 and TRBJ2-1, with TRBD2 as a possible D gene (5 bases). Germline V gives CDR1 SGHAT, CDR2 FQDESV (reference sequence). The CDR3 has 15 residues. Trimming left V 10 bases short and J 4 bases short, with 20 bases between. This chain's CDR3 is CAISLEGGAYNEQFF. In DNA form, the CDR3 reads TGTGCCATTAGCTTAGAGGGTGGAGCATACAATGAGCAGTTCTTC.

This chain links TRBV10-1 with TRBJ2-7; 8 nucleotides agree with TRBD2. V lost 4 bases and J lost 5; bases outside the gene matches: 13. Germline CDR1 and CDR2: WNHNN and SYGVQD (reference sequence). The CDR3 extends over 16 amino acids. The CDR3 nucleotides read TGCGCCAGCAGTGGTCCCAGCGGGAGTGGTTCGCACGAGCAGTACTTC. Translated, it gives CASSGPSGSGSHEQYF.

To note about this clonotype: A single base separates this from a much larger clone, so it may be a read error. This sequence joins TRBV7-9 and TRBJ2-5, with 10 bases lining up with TRBD2. This CDR3 has 17 amino acids. The germline V gene encodes CDR1 SEHNR and CDR2 FQNEAQ (reference sequence). The CDR3 region is CASSLYALAGERETKYF. The CDR3 bases are TGTGCCAGCAGCCTCTACGCTCTAGCGGGAGAGCGGGAGACCAAGTACTTC.

For this clonotype: Given a much more abundant clone one base away, this may be a read error. The chain is built from TRBV2 and TRBJ2-1; D possibly corresponds to TRBD2 (5 bases). The CDR3 is 13 residues long. Per germline, CDR1 SNHLY and CDR2 FYNNEI. The CDR3 loop is CASSAIEGNEEFF. CDR3 bases: TGTGCCAGCAGTGCTATCGAGGGCAATGAGGAGTTCTTC.

This chain links TRBV11-2 with TRBJ2-7; TRBD2 is a possible D gene (5 bases). CDR3 length: 13 amino acids. Deletions cut 5 bases from V and 2 bases from J, with 10 bases between. Germline CDR1 and CDR2: SGHAT and FQNNGV. CDR3 loop: CASSKAGAYEQYF. The CDR3 nucleotides are TGTGCCAGCAGCAAGGCCGGGGCCTACGAGCAGTACTTC.

As to this clonotype: One junction end does not reproduce the germline sequence, and a read error may be involved. The genes are TRBV2 and TRBJ2-1; 8 positions match TRBD1. CDR3 length: 14 amino acids. The germline gives CDR1 SNHLY, CDR2 FYNNEI. CDR3 DNA: TGTGTCAGCAGTTCGTCGACAGGGGACAATGGGCAGTTCTTC. It codes for CVSSSSTGDNGQFF.

In the case of this clonotype: Germline and junction disagree at one end, which may indicate a read error. This chain links TRBV4-1 with TRBJ2-4; D possibly corresponds to TRBD2 (6 bases). Germline V gene lookup returns CDR1 MGHRA and CDR2 YSYEKL. The CDR3 totals 19 residues. CDR3 amino acids: CVSSQDSGRSSPAKNIQYF. The CDR3, as DNA: TGCGTCAGCAGCCAAGATTCGGGGAGGAGTAGCCCTGCCAAAAACATTCAGTACTTC.

This clonotype was seen just once. As the CDR3 is not closed by the conserved phenylalanine or tryptophan, this likely results from a read error. The chain joins TRBV11-2 to TRBJ2-3; TRBD1 aligns across 10 bases. Per germline, CDR1 SGHAT and CDR2 FQNNGV. The CDR3 consists of 17 residues. The CDR3 DNA reads as TGCGCCAGCAGCTTAGATCTTGGGACAGGGGCAAGCGATACTCAGTATATT. Its translation: CASSLDLGTGASDTQYI.

Details on this clonotype: Mismatch with germline at one junction end may stem from a read error. V gene TRBV29-1 combines with J gene TRBJ1-2; a possible D gene is TRBD1 (5 bases). The CDR3 sequence is 12 residues long. Germline CDR1 SQVTM, CDR2 ANQGSEA. CDR3 in DNA: TGCAGCGTCGACTCTGACAGCTATGGCTACGCCTTC. Its protein is CSVDSDSYGYAF.

This chain connects TRBV5-1 to TRBJ2-7; possibly TRBD1 or TRBD2 for D (5 bases each). Between the trimmed V and J ends, which lost 4 bases and 0 bases, there was a span of 17 bases. This CDR3 has 16 residues. The germline gives CDR1 SGHRS, CDR2 YFSETQ. CDR3 in DNA: TGCGCCAGCAGCCCCCGTGTCACCGGGGCCTCCTACGAGCAGTACTTC. Protein: CASSPRVTGASYEQYF.

Comments on this clonotype: A junction end diverges from the germline sequence, so it may reflect a read error. This chain connects TRBV6-1 to TRBJ1-5; 8 bases agree with TRBD1. The CDR3 sequence is 16 residues long. Germline CDR1 is MNHNS and CDR2 is SASEGT. The CDR3 spells CANRDRQGRVNQPQHF. CDR3 nucleotide sequence: TGTGCCAACAGGGACCGACAGGGGAGGGTCAATCAACCCCAGCATTTT.

Comment on this clonotype: The junction departs from germline at one end; a sequencing error may be responsible. The V and J genes are TRBV28 and TRBJ2-5; no firm D call. The CDR3 has 13 residues. In germline, CDR1 is MDHEN, CDR2 SYDVKM. DNA for the CDR3: TGTGCCAACAGTGTCCCATCCGTGGAGACCCAGAACTTC. Protein sequence: CANSVPSVETQNF.

On this clonotype: Relative to the germline gene, one junction end is altered; a read error may explain this. The V gene is TRBV11-1, the J gene TRBJ2-5; no reliable D call. The germline V gene encodes CDR1 SGHAT and CDR2 FQDESV (reference sequence). The CDR3 is 11 amino acids. The CDR3 DNA follows: TGTGTCAGCAGCGCGCAGGAGACCCAGTACTTC. It specifies CVSSAQETQYF.

This rearrangement joins TRBV11-2 to TRBJ2-7; the D is unclear. This CDR3 is built from 15 residues. Trimming took off 7 bases at V and 1 base at J, with 17 bases between the two ends. Germline V gives CDR1 SGHAT, CDR2 FQNNGV. The CDR3 sequence is CASILSVGISYEQYF. DNA for the CDR3: TGTGCCAGCATCCTGTCTGTAGGAATATCCTACGAGCAGTACTTC.

The V and J genes are TRBV20-1 and TRBJ2-7; the D gene could be TRBD1 or TRBD2 (5 bases each). The germline V gene encodes CDR1 DFQATT and CDR2 SNEGSKA (reference sequence). This CDR3 region has 12 residues. V was shortened by 8 bases and J by 1 base, with 12 bases between the two germline ends. CDR3 protein: CSIRDESYEQYF. CDR3 bases: TGCAGTATAAGGGACGAGTCCTACGAGCAGTACTTC.

This clonotype was seen repeatedly, ten times or more. V usage is TRBV10-2 and J usage is TRBJ2-5; D not resolved. There are 13 residues in the CDR3. Germline CDR1 is WSHSY and CDR2 is SAAADI. The germline V and J ends were trimmed by 2 bases and 5 bases, with 9 bases remaining between them. CDR3 amino acids: CASSEARSETQYF. As DNA, the CDR3 is TGCGCCAGCAGTGAGGCAAGGTCGGAGACCCAGTACTTC.

Turning to this clonotype: A junction end diverges from the germline sequence, so it may reflect a read error. The chain has TRBV7-9 and TRBJ2-7; D uncertain. Germline V CDR1 and CDR2: SEHNR, FQNEAQ (reference sequence). CDR3 size: 13 residues. The CDR3: CANSSRLDSEQYF. Here the CDR3 DNA reads TGTGCCAACAGCTCCCGTCTGGATTCCGAACAGTACTTC. The full variable domain, in which reference TRBV7-9 and TRBJ2-7 provide the parts outside the CDR3, is DTGVSQNPRHKITKRGQNVTFRCDPISEHNRLYWYRQTLGQGPEFLTYFQNEAQLEKSRLLSDRFSAERPKGSFSTLEIQRTEQGDSAMYLCANSSRLDSEQYFGPGTRLTVT.

This clonotype was detected ten times or more. The J gene is TRBJ1-1, the V gene TRBV7-8; possible D gene TRBD1, 5 bases. Between the trimmed V and J ends, which lost 4 bases and 3 bases, there was a span of 9 bases. The germline CDR1 and CDR2 sequences are SGHVS and FQNEAQ. There are 13 residues in the CDR3. This chain's CDR3 is CASSYSGDTEAFF. Written as DNA, the CDR3 is TGTGCCAGCAGCTACTCGGGGGACACTGAAGCTTTCTTT.

Comments on this clonotype: At one end the junction does not follow the germline gene, possibly because of a read error. The CDR3 nucleotides read TGTGCCACAGGGGGCAGCCTGGCTGGCTATCGCTACACCTTC. It is translated as CATGGSLAGYRYTF. The J gene is TRBJ1-2, the V gene TRBV2; 8 bases agree with TRBD1. The CDR3 is made up of 14 amino acids. Germline V gene lookup returns CDR1 SNHLY and CDR2 FYNNEI.

Note on this clonotype: The conserved final phenylalanine or tryptophan is absent from the CDR3, which likely points to a read error. No DNA is shown, since the ends of the CDR3 on it are uncertain; the CDR3 is the one TCRdb lists. V gene TRBV29-1 combines with J gene TRBJ1-1; the D call of TRBD1 is as the table states it, not checked on the DNA. Germline V CDR1 and CDR2: SQVTM, ANQGSEA. A total of 12 residues make up the CDR3, ends included. The CDR3 sequence: CSTGGLNTEVFS.

This clonotype was counted at least ten times. The chain is built from TRBV7-8 and TRBJ1-6; 10 bases fit TRBD1. Germline trimming cut 1 base from V and 9 bases from J; bases unmatched to any gene: 3. This CDR3 is 15 amino acids long. Germline CDR1 is SGHVS and CDR2 is FQNEAQ. This CDR3 reads CASSLGGQGSSPLHF. The CDR3, as DNA: TGTGCCAGCAGCTTAGGGGGACAGGGGAGTTCACCCCTCCACTTT.

To note about this clonotype: Given the absence of the conserved phenylalanine or tryptophan at the CDR3 end, a read error is likely. This chain uses TRBV28 with TRBJ1-2; D possibly corresponds to TRBD1 (6 bases). V shed 8 bases and J shed 6 bases, with 16 bases lying between them. Germline CDR1 reads MDHEN; CDR2 reads SYDVKM. The CDR3 is 13 amino acids. CDR3 in DNA: TGTGCCAGCCGAAAGGGGGATATTAATGGCTACACCTCC. Amino acids: CASRKGDINGYTS.

This clonotype was seen many times. V is TRBV6-5 and J is TRBJ2-1; 8 positions agree with TRBD2. Looked up from germline, CDR1 is MNHEY and CDR2 is SVGAGI. V shed 9 bases and J 4 bases; nucleotides not matched to a gene: 8. There are 14 residues in the CDR3. This CDR3 is CASARLASYNEQFF. In DNA form, the CDR3 reads TGTGCCAGTGCCCGACTAGCGTCATACAATGAGCAGTTCTTC.

About this clonotype: At one end the junction does not follow the germline gene, possibly because of a read error. V and J are TRBV29-1 and TRBJ2-5; the D is unclear. Germline V gene data show CDR1 as SQVTM and CDR2 as ANQGSEA. The CDR3 covers 13 residues. CDR3 in amino acids: CNVGGKAAETQYF. CDR3 nucleotides: TGCAACGTTGGTGGGAAGGCCGCCGAGACCCAGTACTTC.